This paragraph covers one TCR beta chain sequence. Its antigen is unknown. 60 Vbeta and 13 Jbeta primers were used in PCR. Source study methods: Approximately 11 million of some 80 million unique TCR beta chains were shared, per a later count. The table came from immunoSEQ multiplex PCR; TCRdb's copy has only in-frame clones and leaves some out. V, J and clone size are taken as reported in that table, and D and trimming were inferred from the DNA itself. Of 130,000 or so clones listed, just over 65% are singletons. The CDR3 has 15 residues. Germline V lookup: CDR1 LNHDA, CDR2 SQIVND (reference sequence). V was clipped by 5 bases and J by 8 bases, with 18 bases between them. This specimen belongs to a study of cytomegalovirus exposure and HLA in healthy donors. Whole-study results and caveats: It was reportedly the case that the classifier diagnosed cytomegalovirus status with high specificity and sensitivity. Among immune exposure information, only CMV serostatus was available. While the bulk of TCR sequences proved rare, some public TCRs turned up in many donors.

The TCR sequence derives from a woman in her sixties or seventies in good health and CMV-seronegative. The chain has TRBV19 and TRBJ1-4; perhaps TRBD1 as D (6 bases). The sequencing sample was made of PBMCs. CDR3 coding DNA: TGTGCCAGTAGTGCGAGGACAGCCGCATCGGAAAAACTGTTTTTT. It is translated as CASSARTAASEKLFF.